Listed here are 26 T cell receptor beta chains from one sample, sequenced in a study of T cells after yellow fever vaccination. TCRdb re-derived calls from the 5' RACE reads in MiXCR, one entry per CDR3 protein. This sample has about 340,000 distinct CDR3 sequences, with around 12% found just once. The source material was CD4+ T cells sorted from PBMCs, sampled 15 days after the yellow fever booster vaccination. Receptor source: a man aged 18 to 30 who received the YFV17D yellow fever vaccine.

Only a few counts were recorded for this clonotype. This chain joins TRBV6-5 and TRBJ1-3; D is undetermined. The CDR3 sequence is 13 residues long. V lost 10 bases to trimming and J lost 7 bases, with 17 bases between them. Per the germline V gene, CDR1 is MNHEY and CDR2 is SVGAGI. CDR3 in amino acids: CATFALSGNTIYF. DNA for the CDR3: TGTGCCACCTTTGCACTCAGTGGTAACACCATATATTTT.

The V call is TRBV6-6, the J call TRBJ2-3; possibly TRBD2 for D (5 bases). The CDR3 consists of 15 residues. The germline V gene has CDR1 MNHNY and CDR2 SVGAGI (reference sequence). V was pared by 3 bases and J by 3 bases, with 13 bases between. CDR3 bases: TGTGCCAGCAGTTATGGGCTAGCTGGAACAGATACGCAGTATTTT. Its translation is CASSYGLAGTDTQYF.

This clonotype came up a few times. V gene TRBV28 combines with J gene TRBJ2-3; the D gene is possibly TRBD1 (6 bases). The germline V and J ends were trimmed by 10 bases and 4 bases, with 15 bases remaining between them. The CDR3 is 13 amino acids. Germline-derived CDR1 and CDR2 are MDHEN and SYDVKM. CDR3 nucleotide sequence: TGTGCCACGACGACAGGTACCCCAGATACGCAGTATTTT. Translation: CATTTGTPDTQYF.

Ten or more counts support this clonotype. The CDR3 sequence is CSVGLDRGVEQYF. The CDR3 DNA sequence: TGCAGCGTTGGTCTTGATCGAGGGGTCGAGCAGTACTTC. The chain couples TRBV29-1 to TRBJ2-7; TRBD1 or TRBD2 may be the D gene (5 bases each). CDR1 is SQVTM and CDR2 is ANQGSEA in the germline V gene. CDR3 size: 13 residues. Trimming stripped 4 bases from V and 6 bases from J, with 16 bases between.

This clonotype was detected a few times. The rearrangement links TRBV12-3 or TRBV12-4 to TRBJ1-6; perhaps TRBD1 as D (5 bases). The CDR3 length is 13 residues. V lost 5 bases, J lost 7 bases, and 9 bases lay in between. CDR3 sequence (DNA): TGTGCCAGCAGTCAGGCAGGGAATTCACCCCTCCACTTT. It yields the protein CASSQAGNSPLHF.

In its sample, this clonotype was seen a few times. The CDR3 bases are TGTGCCAGCAGCCTGCCCAGGGCGAATTCACCCCTCCACTTT. Translating gives CASSLPRANSPLHF. This rearrangement joins TRBV7-9 to TRBJ1-6; D might be TRBD1 (5 bases). Trimming took off 5 bases at V and 7 bases at J, with 12 bases between the two ends. CDR1 and CDR2 (germline): SEHNR, FQNEAQ (reference sequence). This CDR3 region has 14 residues.

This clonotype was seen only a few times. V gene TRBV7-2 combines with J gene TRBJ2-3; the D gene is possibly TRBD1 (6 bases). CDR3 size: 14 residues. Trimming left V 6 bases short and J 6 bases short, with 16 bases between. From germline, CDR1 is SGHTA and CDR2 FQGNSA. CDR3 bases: TGTGCCAGCAGTTTTACCTGGGACATCGATACGCAGTATTTT. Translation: CASSFTWDIDTQYF.

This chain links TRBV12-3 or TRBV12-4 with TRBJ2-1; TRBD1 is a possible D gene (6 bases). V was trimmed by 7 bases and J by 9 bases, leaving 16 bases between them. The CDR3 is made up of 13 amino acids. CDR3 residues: CASTPQGRGEQFF. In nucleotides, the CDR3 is TGTGCCAGCACCCCGCAGGGGCGTGGTGAGCAGTTCTTC.

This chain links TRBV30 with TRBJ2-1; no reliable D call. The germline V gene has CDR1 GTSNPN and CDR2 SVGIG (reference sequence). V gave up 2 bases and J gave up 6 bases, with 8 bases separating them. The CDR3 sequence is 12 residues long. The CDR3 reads CAWSRGPNEQFF. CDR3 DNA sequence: TGTGCCTGGAGTCGCGGTCCCAATGAGCAGTTCTTC. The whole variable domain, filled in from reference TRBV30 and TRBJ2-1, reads SQTIHQWPATLVQPVGSPLSLECTVEGTSNPNLYWYRQAAGRGLQLLFYSVGIGQISSEVPQNLSASRPQDRQFILSSKKLLLSDSGFYLCAWSRGPNEQFFGPGTRLTVL.

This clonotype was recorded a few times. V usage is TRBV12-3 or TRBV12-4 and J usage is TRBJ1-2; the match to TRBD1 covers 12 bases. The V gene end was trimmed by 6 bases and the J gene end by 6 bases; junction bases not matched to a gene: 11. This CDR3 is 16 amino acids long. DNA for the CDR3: TGTGCCAGCAGATCTAATCCGGGACAGGGGGCAAATGGCTACACCTTC. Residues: CASRSNPGQGANGYTF.

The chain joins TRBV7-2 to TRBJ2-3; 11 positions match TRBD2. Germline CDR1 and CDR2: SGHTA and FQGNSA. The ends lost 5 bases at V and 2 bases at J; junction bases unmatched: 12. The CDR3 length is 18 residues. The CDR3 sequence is CASSRNPGTSGDTDTQYF. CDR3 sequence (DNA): TGTGCCAGCAGCCGAAATCCCGGGACTAGCGGCGACACAGATACGCAGTATTTT.

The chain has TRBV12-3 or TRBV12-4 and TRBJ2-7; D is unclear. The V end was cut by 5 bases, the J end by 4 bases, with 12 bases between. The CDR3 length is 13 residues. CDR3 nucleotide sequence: TGTGCCAGCAGTGGAGTTGGGCTATACGAGCAGTACGTC. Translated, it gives CASSGVGLYEQYV.

The CDR3 protein is CASSQLGTQYF. The CDR3 coding sequence is TGTGCCAGCAGCCAGTTGGGTACGCAGTATTTT. This chain connects TRBV3-1 to TRBJ2-3; no definite D call. Trimming shortened V by 3 bases and J by 8 bases, and 6 bases separated the two germline ends. This CDR3 spans 11 amino acids. Per germline, CDR1 LGHDT and CDR2 YNNKEL (reference sequence).

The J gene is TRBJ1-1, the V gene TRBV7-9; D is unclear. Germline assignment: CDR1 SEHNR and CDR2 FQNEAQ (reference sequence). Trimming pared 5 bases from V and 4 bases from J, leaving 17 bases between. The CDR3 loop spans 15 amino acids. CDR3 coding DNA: TGTGCCAGCAGCCCGCGGGTTGAGCGGGGCACTGAAGCTTTCTTT. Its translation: CASSPRVERGTEAFF.

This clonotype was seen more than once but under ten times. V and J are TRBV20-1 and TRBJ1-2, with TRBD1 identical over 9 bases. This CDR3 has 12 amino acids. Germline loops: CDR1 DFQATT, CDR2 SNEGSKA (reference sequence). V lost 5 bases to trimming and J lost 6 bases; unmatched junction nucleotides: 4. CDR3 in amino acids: CSAWDRDDGYTF. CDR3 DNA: TGCAGTGCTTGGGACAGGGATGATGGCTACACCTTC.

In DNA, the CDR3 is TGTGCCAGCAGCCGCGACAGGGACGATGAGCAGTTCTTC. Protein product: CASSRDRDDEQFF. The chain uses TRBV6-1 and TRBJ2-1; 7 positions match TRBD1. The CDR3 spans 13 residues. From germline, CDR1 is MNHNS and CDR2 SASEGT. Trimming cost V 6 bases and J 8 bases; bases outside gene matches: 7.

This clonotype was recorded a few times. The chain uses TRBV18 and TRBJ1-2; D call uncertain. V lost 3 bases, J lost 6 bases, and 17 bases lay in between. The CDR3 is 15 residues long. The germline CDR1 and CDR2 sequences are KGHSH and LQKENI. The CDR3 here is CASSPRRSASDGYTF. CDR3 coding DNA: TGTGCCAGCTCACCCCGACGGTCAGCGTCGGATGGCTACACCTTC.

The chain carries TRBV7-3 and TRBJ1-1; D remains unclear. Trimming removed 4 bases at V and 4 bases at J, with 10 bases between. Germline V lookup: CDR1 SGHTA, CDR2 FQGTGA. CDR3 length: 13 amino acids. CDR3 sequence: CASSSHMGTEAFF. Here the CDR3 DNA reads TGTGCCAGCAGCTCGCACATGGGCACTGAAGCTTTCTTT.

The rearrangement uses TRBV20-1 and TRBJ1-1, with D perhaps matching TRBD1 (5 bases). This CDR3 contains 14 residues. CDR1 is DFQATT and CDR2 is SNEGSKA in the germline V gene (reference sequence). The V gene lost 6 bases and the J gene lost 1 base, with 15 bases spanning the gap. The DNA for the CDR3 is TGCAGTGCCCAGACTGGGGGTGGGAACACTGAAGCTTTCTTT. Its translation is CSAQTGGGNTEAFF.

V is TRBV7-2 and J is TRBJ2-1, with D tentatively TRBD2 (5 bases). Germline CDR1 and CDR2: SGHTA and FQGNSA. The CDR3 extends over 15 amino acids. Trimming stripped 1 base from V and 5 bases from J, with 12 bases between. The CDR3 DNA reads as TGTGCCAGCAGCTTAGGAACCGGGAAGAACAATGAGCAGTTCTTC. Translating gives CASSLGTGKNNEQFF. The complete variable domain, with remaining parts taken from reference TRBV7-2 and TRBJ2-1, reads GAGVSQSPSNKVTEKGKDVELRCDPISGHTALYWYRQSLGQGLEFLIYFQGNSAPDKSGLPSDRFSAERTGGSVSTLTIQRTQQEDSAVYLCASSLGTGKNNEQFFGPGTRLTVL.

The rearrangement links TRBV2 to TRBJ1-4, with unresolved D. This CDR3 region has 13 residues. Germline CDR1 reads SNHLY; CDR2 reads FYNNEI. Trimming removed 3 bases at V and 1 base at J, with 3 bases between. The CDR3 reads CASSDKTNEKLFF. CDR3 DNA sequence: TGTGCCAGCAGTGACAAAACTAATGAAAAACTGTTTTTT.

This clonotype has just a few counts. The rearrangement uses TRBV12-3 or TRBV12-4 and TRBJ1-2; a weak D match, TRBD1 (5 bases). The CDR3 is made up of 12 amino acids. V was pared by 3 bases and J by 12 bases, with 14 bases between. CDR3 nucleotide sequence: TGTGCCAGCAGTTTGGAGCAGCGGGGACACACCTTC. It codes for CASSLEQRGHTF.

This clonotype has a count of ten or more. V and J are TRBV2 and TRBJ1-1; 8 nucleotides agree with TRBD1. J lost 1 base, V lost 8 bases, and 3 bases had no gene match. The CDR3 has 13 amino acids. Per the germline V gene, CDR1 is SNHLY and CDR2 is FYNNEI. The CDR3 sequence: CASGQGENTEAFF. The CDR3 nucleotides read TGTGCCAGCGGACAGGGTGAGAACACTGAAGCTTTCTTT.

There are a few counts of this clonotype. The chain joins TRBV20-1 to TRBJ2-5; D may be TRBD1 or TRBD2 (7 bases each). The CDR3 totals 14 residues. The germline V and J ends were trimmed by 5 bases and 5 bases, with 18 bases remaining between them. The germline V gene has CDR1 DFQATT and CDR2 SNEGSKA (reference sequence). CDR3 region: CSASPGGALETQYF. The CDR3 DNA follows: TGCAGTGCTTCCCCAGGGGGGGCCCTCGAGACCCAGTACTTC.

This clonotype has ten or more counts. CDR3 region: CASSQEPGAKNIQYF. The CDR3 DNA follows: TGCGCCAGCAGCCAAGAGCCAGGGGCCAAAAACATTCAGTACTTC. The rearrangement links TRBV4-3 to TRBJ2-4; D may be TRBD1 (5 bases). The V gene lost 0 bases and the J gene lost 1 base, with 7 bases spanning the gap. This CDR3 has 15 amino acids. Germline CDR1 reads LGHNA; CDR2 reads YSLEER.

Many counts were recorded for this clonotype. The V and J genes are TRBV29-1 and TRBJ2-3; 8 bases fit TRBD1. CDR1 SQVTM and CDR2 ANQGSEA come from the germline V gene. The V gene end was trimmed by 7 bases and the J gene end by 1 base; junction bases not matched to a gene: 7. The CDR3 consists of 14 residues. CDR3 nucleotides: TGCAGCGCCCCCCGGGGACAGGGCACAGATACGCAGTATTTT. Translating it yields CSAPRGQGTDTQYF.